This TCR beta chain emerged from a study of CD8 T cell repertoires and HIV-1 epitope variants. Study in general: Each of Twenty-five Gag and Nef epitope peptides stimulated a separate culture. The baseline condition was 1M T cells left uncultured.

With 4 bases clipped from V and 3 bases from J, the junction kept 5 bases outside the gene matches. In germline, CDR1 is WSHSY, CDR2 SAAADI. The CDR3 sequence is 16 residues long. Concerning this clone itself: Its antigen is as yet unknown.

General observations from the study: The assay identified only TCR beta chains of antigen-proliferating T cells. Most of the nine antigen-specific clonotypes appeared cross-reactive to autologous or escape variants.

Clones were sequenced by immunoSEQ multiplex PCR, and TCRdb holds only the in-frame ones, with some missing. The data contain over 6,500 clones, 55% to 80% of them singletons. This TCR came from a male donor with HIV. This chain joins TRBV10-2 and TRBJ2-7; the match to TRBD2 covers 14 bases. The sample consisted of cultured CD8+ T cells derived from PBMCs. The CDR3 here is CASSAGLAGGVYEQYF. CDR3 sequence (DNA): TGCGCCAGCAGTGCCGGACTAGCGGGAGGAGTCTACGAGCAGTACTTC.